A single sample is the source of the 5 T cell receptor beta chains below, sequenced in a study of T cells after posttransplantation cyclophosphamide. Busulfan-fludarabine conditioning, marrow transplant, and cyclophosphamide on days +3 and +4 were administered. Assay: immunoSEQ multiplex PCR; the TCRdb copy retains only in-frame clones and omits some. The data contain fewer than 13,000 clones, roughly 86% of them singletons. This sample comprised CD4+ T cells sorted from PBMCs, obtained after allogeneic stem cell transplant with posttransplant cyclophosphamide. Receptor source: a young adult male patient who received an allogeneic stem cell transplant from a related donor, was CMV-positive, and had acute GVHD only. A share of the T cells may be of graft donor origin.

The chain carries TRBV29-1 and TRBJ1-6; D remains unclear. V lost 7 bases and J 14 bases, leaving 18 bases between the germline ends. This CDR3 region has 12 residues. CDR1 and CDR2 from the germline V gene are SQVTM and ANQGSEA. For the CDR3, the DNA is TGCAGCGCAACAACGTCGGGGATTTCCCTCCACTTT. Translating it yields CSATTSGISLHF.

The rearrangement uses TRBV19 and TRBJ2-5, with 7 bases matching TRBD1. Germline CDR1 and CDR2: LNHDA and SQIVND (reference sequence). The CDR3 covers 13 residues. V lost 7 bases, J lost 2 bases, and 4 bases stayed unmatched. The CDR3 DNA reads as TGTGCCAGTACTCCCAGGGGGCAAGAGACCCAGTACTTC. It is translated as CASTPRGQETQYF.

Remarks on this clone: An end of the junction differs from the germline gene, which may be a read error. This sequence joins TRBV7-9 and TRBJ1-6, with D unresolved. The germline CDR1 and CDR2 sequences are SEHNR and FQNEAQ (reference sequence). This CDR3 comprises 12 residues. The CDR3, as DNA: TGTGCCAGCAGCTTAGTTAATTCCCCCCTCCACTTT. Protein sequence: CASSLVNSPLHF. Full variable domain (rest looked up from reference TRBV7-9 and TRBJ1-6): DTGVSQNPRHKITKRGQNVTFRCDPISEHNRLYWYRQTLGQGPEFLTYFQNEAQLEKSRLLSDRFSAERPKGSFSTLEIQRTEQGDSAMYLCASSLVNSPLHFGNGTRLTVT.

The sample holds one count of this clone. The chain couples TRBV7-2 to TRBJ2-7; perhaps TRBD1 as D (6 bases). Trimming stripped 5 bases from V and 0 bases from J, with 11 bases between. The germline V gene encodes CDR1 SGHTA and CDR2 FQGNSA. CDR3 length: 14 residues. CDR3 sequence reads: CASSEYRDSYEQYF. CDR3 DNA sequence: TGTGCCAGCAGCGAATACAGGGACTCCTACGAGCAGTACTTC.

This clone has just one count. V gene TRBV5-6 combines with J gene TRBJ2-7, with D perhaps matching TRBD1 (5 bases). Per germline, CDR1 SGHDT and CDR2 YYEEEE. V lost 3 bases to trimming and J lost 6 bases, with 22 bases between them. CDR3 size: 16 residues. The CDR3 loop reads CASSSEGVLAGREQYF. The CDR3 coding sequence is TGTGCCAGCAGCTCGGAAGGAGTGTTGGCAGGGCGCGAGCAGTACTTC.